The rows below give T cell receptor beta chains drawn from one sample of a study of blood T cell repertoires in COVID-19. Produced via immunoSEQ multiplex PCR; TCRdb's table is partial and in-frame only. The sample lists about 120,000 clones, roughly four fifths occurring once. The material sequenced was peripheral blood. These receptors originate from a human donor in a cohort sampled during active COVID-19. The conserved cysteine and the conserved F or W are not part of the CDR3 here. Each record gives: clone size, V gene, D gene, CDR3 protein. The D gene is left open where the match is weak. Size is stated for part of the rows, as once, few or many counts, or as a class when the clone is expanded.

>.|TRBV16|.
ASSQSAVSNNYGYT
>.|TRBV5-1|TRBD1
ASSSTGGDGEKLF
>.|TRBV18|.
ASSPQTDSYEQY
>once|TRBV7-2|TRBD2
ASSSGLAGGPAPDTQY
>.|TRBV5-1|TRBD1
ASSPGQDIETQY
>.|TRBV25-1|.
ASTRSPSYEQY
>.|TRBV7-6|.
ASSIDAGTYEQY
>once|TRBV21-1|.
ASSNLAGGWYEQY
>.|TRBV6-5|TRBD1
ASSLSRTGSYGYT
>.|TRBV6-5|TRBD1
ASSYSGQGTYGYT
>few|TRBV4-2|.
ASSQEEGDTQY
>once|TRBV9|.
ASSVFGGSGYT
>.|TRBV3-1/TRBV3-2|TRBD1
ASSQDRGSPLH
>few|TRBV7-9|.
ASRLLSEGEQY
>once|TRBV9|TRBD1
ASSANSGTGESPLH
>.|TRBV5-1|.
ASSLDAGWNTEAF
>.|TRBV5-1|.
ASSLRGETYEQY
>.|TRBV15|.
ATSRDYVGEGGNTIY
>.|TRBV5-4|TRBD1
ASSINRGRETQY
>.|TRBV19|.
ASTLGGAGNTIY
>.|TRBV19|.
ASSAQQNSPLH
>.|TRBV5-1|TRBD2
ASSLTSAGYNEQF
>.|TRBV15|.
ATSRDRDIRTGELF
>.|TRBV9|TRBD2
ASSVAGTSKETQY
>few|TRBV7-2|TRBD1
ASSLDRVYEQY
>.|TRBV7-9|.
ASSFARGLNTGELF
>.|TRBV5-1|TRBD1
ASSLGLGTVENTEAF
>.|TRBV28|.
ASRHGRGKNTEAF
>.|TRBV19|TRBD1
ASSIVGGLTNTEAF
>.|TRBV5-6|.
ASSAKTSSGNTIY
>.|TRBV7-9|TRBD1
ASSLGPTGRTSTDTQY
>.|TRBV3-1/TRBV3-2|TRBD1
ASSQPTGGGYGYT
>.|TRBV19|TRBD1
ASARDRDTEAF
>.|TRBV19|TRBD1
ASSNSGTGGQPQH
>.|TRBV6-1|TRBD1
ASSAVQGLGNQPQH
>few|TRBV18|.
ASSPEGYEQY
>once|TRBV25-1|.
ASSEYNSDITQY
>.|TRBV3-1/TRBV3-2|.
ASSSRGAWNEAF
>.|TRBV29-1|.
SVVNPGNTIY
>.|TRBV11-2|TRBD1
ASSPYTTGASDEQY
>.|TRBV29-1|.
SVVRGSYEQY
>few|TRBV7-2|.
ASSPYSDTQY
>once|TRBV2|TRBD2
ASRGTIPFGELF
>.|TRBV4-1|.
ASSQTGSRGYT
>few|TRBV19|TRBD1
ASSLGQGPSPLH
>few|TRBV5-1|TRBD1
ASSAQDRGYNEQF
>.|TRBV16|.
ASSQSNFNYGYT
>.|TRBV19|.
ASSMRRDTQY
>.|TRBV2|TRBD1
ASRKGTGYNSPLH
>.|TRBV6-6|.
ASSYQGSNEQF
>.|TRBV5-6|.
ASSLAGVGNQPQH